These 6 T cell receptor beta chains came from one sample sequenced in a study of blood T cell repertoires in COVID-19. Produced via immunoSEQ multiplex PCR; TCRdb's table is partial and in-frame only. The table lists some 100,000 clones, 80% to 90% of them singletons. The sample consisted of peripheral blood. These receptors came from a woman older than 75 with active COVID-19.

This clone was seen only a few times. CDR3 amino acids: CASSLTGEIDQPQHF. The CDR3 DNA sequence: TGTGCCAGCAGTTTAACAGGGGAGATCGATCAGCCCCAGCATTTT. The chain links TRBV28 to TRBJ1-5, with 7 bases matching TRBD1. Trimming at V came to 2 bases and at J to 5 bases, leaving 6 bases not matched to a gene. In germline, CDR1 is MDHEN, CDR2 SYDVKM. This CDR3 has 15 residues.

The rearrangement joins TRBV5-5 to TRBJ1-6, with 9 bases lining up with TRBD1. V lost 3 bases, J lost 3 bases, and 4 bases stayed unmatched. The CDR3 runs 16 residues. In germline, CDR1 is SGHKS, CDR2 YYEKEE (reference sequence). The CDR3 loop is CASSSRTGDYNSPLHF. CDR3 DNA: TGTGCCAGCAGCTCTCGGACAGGGGACTATAATTCACCCCTCCACTTT. The variable domain in full, completed from reference TRBV5-5 and TRBJ1-6, reads DAGVTQSPTHLIKTRGQQVTLRCSPISGHKSVSWYQQVLGQGPQFIFQYYEKEERGRGNFPDRFSARQFPNYSSELNVNALLLGDSALYLCASSSRTGDYNSPLHFGNGTRLTVT.

CDR3 sequence reads: CASLSGKFNYGYTF. The CDR3 nucleotides are TGTGCCAGCCTTTCGGGGAAATTTAACTATGGCTACACCTTC. The chain carries TRBV28 and TRBJ1-2; D call uncertain. CDR3 length equals 14 residues. Germline V gene sequence: CDR1 MDHEN, CDR2 SYDVKM. V was trimmed by 8 bases and J by 1 base, leaving 14 bases between them.

The chain links TRBV2 to TRBJ1-1, with TRBD1 matching 7 bases. The CDR3 consists of 14 residues. With V trimmed by 0 bases and J by 8 bases, 6 bases remained unmatched. Germline lookup yields CDR1 SNHLY and CDR2 FYNNEI. The CDR3 DNA reads TGTGCCAGCAGTGAAGCGTTGGGGGACAGAGAAGCTTTCTTT. It codes for CASSEALGDREAFF. Full variable domain (missing parts from reference TRBV2 and TRBJ1-1): EPEVTQTPSHQVTQMGQEVILRCVPISNHLYFYWYRQILGQKVEFLVSFYNNEISEKSEIFDDQFSVERPDGSNFTLKIRSTKLEDSAMYFCASSEALGDREAFFGQGTRLTVV.

This clone was seen a handful of times. The chain is built from TRBV3-1 (or the pseudogene TRBV3-2) and TRBJ2-5; 10 bases fit TRBD2. The CDR3 contains 15 residues. The ends lost 2 bases at V and 4 bases at J; junction bases unmatched: 4. Germline values: CDR1 LGHDT, CDR2 YNNKEL (reference sequence). The CDR3 bases are TGTGCCAGCAGCCAATGGTCTAGCGGGAGAGAGACCCAGTACTTC. Residues: CASSQWSSGRETQYF.

The chain joins TRBV6-7 to TRBJ2-5; maybe TRBD2 (5 bases). TRBV6-7 is an ORF for which the function is uncertain. This CDR3 is built from 14 residues. V was trimmed by 5 bases and J by 5 bases, leaving 15 bases between them. CDR3 nucleotides: TGTGCCAGCAGTAATCGAGGCGGGTACGAGACCCAGTACTTC. Translating gives CASSNRGGYETQYF.